What follows describes a single T cell receptor beta chain. The data belong to a study of shared clonotypes between healthy human individuals. At a deep level, the assay was run. Researchers divided each subset's genomic DNA evenly across several immunoSEQ plates. Measured with immunoSEQ multiplex PCR; TCRdb has only the in-frame clones, and not every one. This table has 450,000 to 500,000 clones, approximately 81% appearing once. The receptor was derived from a woman between 40 and 55 years old in good health. Some clones in this sample may be carry-over from other donors' samples. The sequenced sample was PBMCs.

In DNA form, the CDR3 reads TGTGCCAGTAGTATAGGAGAGGCAGGGGAGACCCAGTACTTC. Translated, it gives CASSIGEAGETQYF. The chain recombines TRBV19 with TRBJ2-5; a weak D match, TRBD1 (5 bases). V was trimmed by 1 base and J by 5 bases, leaving 11 bases between them. The CDR3 runs 14 residues. Per the germline V gene, CDR1 is LNHDA and CDR2 is SQIVND (reference sequence).